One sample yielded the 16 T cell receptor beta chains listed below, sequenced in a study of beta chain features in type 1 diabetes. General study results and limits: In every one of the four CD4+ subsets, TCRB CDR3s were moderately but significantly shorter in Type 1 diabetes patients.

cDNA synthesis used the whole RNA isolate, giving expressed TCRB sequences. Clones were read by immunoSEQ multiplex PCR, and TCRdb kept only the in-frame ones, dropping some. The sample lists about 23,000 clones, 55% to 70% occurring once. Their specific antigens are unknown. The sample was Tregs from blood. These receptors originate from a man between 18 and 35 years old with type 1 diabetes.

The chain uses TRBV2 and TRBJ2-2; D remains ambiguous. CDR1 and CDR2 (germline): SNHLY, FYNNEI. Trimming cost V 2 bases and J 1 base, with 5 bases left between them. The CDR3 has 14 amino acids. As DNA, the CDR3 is TGTGCCAGCAGTGAATCGCGGAACACCGGGGAGCTGTTTTTT. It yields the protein CASSESRNTGELFF.

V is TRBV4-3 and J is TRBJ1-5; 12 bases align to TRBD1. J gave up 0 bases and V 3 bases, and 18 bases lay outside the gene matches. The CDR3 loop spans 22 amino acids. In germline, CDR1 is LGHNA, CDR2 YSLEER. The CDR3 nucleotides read TGCGCCAGCAGCCAGAGCGGGGACAGGGGGCGTAAGGGGGGGTATAGCAATCAGCCCCAGCATTTT. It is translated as CASSQSGDRGRKGGYSNQPQHF.

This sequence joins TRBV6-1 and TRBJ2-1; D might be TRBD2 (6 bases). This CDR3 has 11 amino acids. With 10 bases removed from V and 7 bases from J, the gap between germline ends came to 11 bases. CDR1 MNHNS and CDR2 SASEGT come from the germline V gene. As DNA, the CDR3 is TGTGCCACCCTACTAGCTAATGAGCAGTTCTTC. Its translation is CATLLANEQFF.

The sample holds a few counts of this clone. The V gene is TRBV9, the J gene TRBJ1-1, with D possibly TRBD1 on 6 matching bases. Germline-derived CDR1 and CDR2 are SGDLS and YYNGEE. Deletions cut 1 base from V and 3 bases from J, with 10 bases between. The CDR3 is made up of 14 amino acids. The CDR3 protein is CASSVSPGDTEAFF. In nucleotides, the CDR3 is TGTGCCAGCAGCGTATCCCCAGGGGACACTGAAGCTTTCTTT. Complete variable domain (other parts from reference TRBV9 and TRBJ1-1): DSGVTQTPKHLITATGQRVTLRCSPRSGDLSVYWYQQSLDQGLQFLIQYYNGEERAKGNILERFSAQQFPDLHSELNLSSLELGDSALYFCASSVSPGDTEAFFGQGTRLTVV.

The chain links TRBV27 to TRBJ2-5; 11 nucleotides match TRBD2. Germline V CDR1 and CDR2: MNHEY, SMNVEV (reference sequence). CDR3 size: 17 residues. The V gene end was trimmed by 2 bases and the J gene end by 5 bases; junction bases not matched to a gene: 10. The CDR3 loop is CASSLGASGGRRETQYF. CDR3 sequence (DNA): TGTGCCAGCAGTTTAGGGGCTAGCGGGGGGAGGAGGGAGACCCAGTACTTC.

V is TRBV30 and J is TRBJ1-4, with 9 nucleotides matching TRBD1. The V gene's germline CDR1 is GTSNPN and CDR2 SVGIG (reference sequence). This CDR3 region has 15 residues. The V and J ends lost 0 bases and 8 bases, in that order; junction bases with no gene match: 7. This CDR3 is CAWSVPGQGSEKLFF. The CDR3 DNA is TGTGCCTGGAGTGTACCGGGACAGGGATCAGAAAAACTGTTTTTT.

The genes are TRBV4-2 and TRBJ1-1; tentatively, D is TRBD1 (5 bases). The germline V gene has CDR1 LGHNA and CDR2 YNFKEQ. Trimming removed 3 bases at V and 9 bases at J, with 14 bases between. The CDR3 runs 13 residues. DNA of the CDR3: TGTGCCAGCAGCCAGGAAACCGGGGGGAAAGCTTTCTTT. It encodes CASSQETGGKAFF.

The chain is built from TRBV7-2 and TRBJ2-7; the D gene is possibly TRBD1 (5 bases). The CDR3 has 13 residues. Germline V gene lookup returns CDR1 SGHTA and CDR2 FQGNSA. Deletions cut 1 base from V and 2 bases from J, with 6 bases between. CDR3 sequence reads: CASSLDRTYEQYF. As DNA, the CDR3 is TGTGCCAGCAGCTTAGACAGGACCTACGAGCAGTACTTC.

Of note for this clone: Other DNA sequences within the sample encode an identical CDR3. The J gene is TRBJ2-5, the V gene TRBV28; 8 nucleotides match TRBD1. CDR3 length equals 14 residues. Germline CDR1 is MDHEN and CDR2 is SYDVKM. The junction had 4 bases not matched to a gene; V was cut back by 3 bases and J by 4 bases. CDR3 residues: CASSFSDRGETQYF. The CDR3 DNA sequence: TGTGCCAGCAGTTTCTCCGACAGGGGAGAGACCCAGTACTTC.

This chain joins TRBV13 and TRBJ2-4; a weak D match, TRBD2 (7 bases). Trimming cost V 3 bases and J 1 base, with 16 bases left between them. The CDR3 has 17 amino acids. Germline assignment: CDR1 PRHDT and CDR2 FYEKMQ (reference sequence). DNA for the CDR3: TGTGCCAGCAGCTTTGCGAGGGGGAGGGATGCCAAAAACATTCAGTACTTC. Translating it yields CASSFARGRDAKNIQYF.

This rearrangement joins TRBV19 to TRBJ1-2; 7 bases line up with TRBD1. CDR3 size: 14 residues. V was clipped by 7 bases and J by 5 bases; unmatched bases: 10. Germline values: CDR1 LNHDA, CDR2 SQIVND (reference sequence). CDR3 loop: CASTFLRTGYGYTF. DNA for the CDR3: TGTGCCAGTACCTTCCTGAGGACAGGTTATGGCTACACCTTC.

DNA of the CDR3: TGTGCCAGCAGCCTACAAGAGACCCAGTACTTC. It yields the protein CASSLQETQYF. The V gene is TRBV6-5, the J gene TRBJ2-5, with D hard to call. The CDR3 is 11 amino acids. Trimming took 6 bases from V and 2 from J, leaving 4 bases between them. Germline V gene sequence: CDR1 MNHEY, CDR2 SVGAGI.

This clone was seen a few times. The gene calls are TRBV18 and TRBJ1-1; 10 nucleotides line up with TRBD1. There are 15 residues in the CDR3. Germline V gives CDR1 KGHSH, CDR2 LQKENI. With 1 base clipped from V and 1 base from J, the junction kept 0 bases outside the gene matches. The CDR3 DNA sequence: TGTGCCAGCTCACCACGGACAGGGGGGAACACTGAAGCTTTCTTT. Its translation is CASSPRTGGNTEAFF. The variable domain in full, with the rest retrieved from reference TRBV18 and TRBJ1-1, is NAGVMQNPRHLVRRRGQEARLRCSPMKGHSHVYWYRQLPEEGLKFMVYLQKENIIDESGMPKERFSAEFPKEGPSILRIQQVVRGDSAAYFCASSPRTGGNTEAFFGQGTRLTVV.

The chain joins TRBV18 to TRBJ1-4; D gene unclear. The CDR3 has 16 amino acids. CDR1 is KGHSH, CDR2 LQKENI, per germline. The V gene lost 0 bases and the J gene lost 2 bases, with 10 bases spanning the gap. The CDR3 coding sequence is TGTGCCAGCTCACCACCTTTCAGCAGGACTAATGAAAAACTGTTTTTT. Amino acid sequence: CASSPPFSRTNEKLFF. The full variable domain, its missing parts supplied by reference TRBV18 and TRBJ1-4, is NAGVMQNPRHLVRRRGQEARLRCSPMKGHSHVYWYRQLPEEGLKFMVYLQKENIIDESGMPKERFSAEFPKEGPSILRIQQVVRGDSAAYFCASSPPFSRTNEKLFFGSGTQLSVL.

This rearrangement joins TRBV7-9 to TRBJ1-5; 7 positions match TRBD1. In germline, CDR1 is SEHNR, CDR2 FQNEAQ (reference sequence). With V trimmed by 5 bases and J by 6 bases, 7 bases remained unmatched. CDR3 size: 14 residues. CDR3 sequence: CASSLGQGGQPQHF. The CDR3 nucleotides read TGTGCCAGCAGCCTTGGGCAGGGGGGTCAGCCCCAGCATTTT.

CDR3 region: CASSLGTGIRNTIYF. CDR3 sequence (DNA): TGTGCCAGCAGCTTAGGGACAGGGATCAGAAACACCATATATTTT. The chain uses TRBV7-2 and TRBJ1-3, with 8 bases fitting TRBD1. Trimming cost V 1 base and J 5 bases; bases outside gene matches: 4. The germline gives CDR1 SGHTA, CDR2 FQGNSA. The CDR3 spans 15 residues.